The rows below give T cell receptor beta chains drawn from one sample of a study of T-cell memory formation after mild COVID-19. TCRdb analysed the 5' RACE reads with MiXCR anew, one entry per CDR3 protein. The profile shows roughly 110,000 distinct CDR3 sequences, roughly 12% of them singletons. Sample: PBMCs or a T cell subset sorted from them (not recorded which). Receptors were obtained from an adult woman who had mild COVID-19 (a few samples of this study predate the infection). Cell type and time point are not known. The CDR3 runs from the conserved cysteine through the conserved F or W. The D gene is left open where the match is weak. Where a row states a size, it is once, few, many or the class of an expanded clone; other rows omit it.

clone size	V gene	D gene	J gene	CDR3 DNA	CDR3 protein
many	TRBV29-1	NA	TRBJ2-3	TGCAGCGAAACCGGGACGCCTAGCACAGATACGCAGTATTTT	CSETGTPSTDTQYF
NA	TRBV7-2	TRBD2	TRBJ2-5	TGTGCCAGCAGCTTACCCAGCGGGGGGGCCAAGACCCAGTACTTC	CASSLPSGGAKTQYF
NA	TRBV3-1	NA	TRBJ1-1	TGTGCCAGCAGCCAAGTACAAGGGAGCATGAACACTGAAGCTTTCTTT	CASSQVQGSMNTEAFF
few	TRBV7-6	TRBD2	TRBJ2-2	TGTGCCAGCATTCCGAGGGAGGGTTCCGACACCGGGGAGCTGTTTTTT	CASIPREGSDTGELFF
NA	TRBV6-2/TRBV6-3	NA	TRBJ2-1	TGTGCCAGCATTAACAGGGAAAACTATGAGCAGTTCTTC	CASINRENYEQFF
NA	TRBV25-1	NA	TRBJ2-3	TGTGCCAGCAGTCCTCCGGTAGGGGCGCTTGGTGTTTTCGCAGATACGCAGTATTTT	CASSPPVGALGVFADTQYF
few	TRBV12-5	NA	TRBJ2-2	TGTGCTAGTGGGGTCCCCTGGGAACAGAGCGGTGCCGGGGAGCTGTTTTTT	CASGVPWEQSGAGELFF
NA	TRBV4-1	TRBD2	TRBJ2-3	TGCGCCAGCGGTCCGCGCGGGGGTACAGATACGCAGTATTTT	CASGPRGGTDTQYF
few	TRBV12-3/TRBV12-4	NA	TRBJ2-6	TGTGCCAGCAGTGTCAGGGGACGTGGGGCCAACGTCCTGACTTTC	CASSVRGRGANVLTF
many	TRBV27	TRBD1	TRBJ2-4	TGTGCCAGCAGTTCGACAGGGGGCGCGTCTAACCAGTACTTC	CASSSTGGASNQYF
few	TRBV7-9	NA	TRBJ1-2	TGTGCCAGCAGCCCCTCTGGAACTAACTATGGCTACACCTTC	CASSPSGTNYGYTF
NA	TRBV7-6	NA	TRBJ2-7	TGTGCCAGCAGCTTATCGGCAGGGCAAGGCGAGCAGTACTTC	CASSLSAGQGEQYF
NA	TRBV5-1	TRBD1	TRBJ1-1	TGCGCCAGCAGCCCCTGGACAGGGAGTCCTGAAGCTTTCTTT	CASSPWTGSPEAFF
few	TRBV7-2	NA	TRBJ2-6	TGTGCCAGCAGCTTAGGTCATAGCTCTGGGGCCAACGTCCTGACTTTC	CASSLGHSSGANVLTF
NA	TRBV12-3/TRBV12-4	NA	TRBJ2-5	TGTGCCAGCAGTTCGGGCGGATTCGTGACCCAGTACTTC	CASSSGGFVTQYF
NA	TRBV12-3/TRBV12-4	NA	TRBJ1-5	TGTGCCAGCAGTGGGGACGGAGGGATCAGCAATCAGCCCCAGCATTTT	CASSGDGGISNQPQHF
NA	TRBV12-3/TRBV12-4	NA	TRBJ2-7	TGTGCCAGCAGCTCCAGTTTCTTTGGCTCCTACGAGCAGTACTTC	CASSSSFFGSYEQYF
NA	TRBV19	NA	TRBJ2-1	TGTGCCAGTCAATGGCGCGGGTTCTCCTACAATGAGCAGTTCTTC	CASQWRGFSYNEQFF
many	TRBV12-3/TRBV12-4	NA	TRBJ2-3	TGTGCCAGCACCGAAGTGGATACGCAGTATTTT	CASTEVDTQYF
few	TRBV5-1	TRBD1	TRBJ2-5	TGCGCCAGTTGGACAGGGCTTGGGGAGGAGACCCAGTACTTC	CASWTGLGEETQYF
NA	TRBV14	NA	TRBJ2-7	TGTGCCAGCAGCCAAGACAGTTCTGGTCTATACGAGCAGTACTTC	CASSQDSSGLYEQYF
many	TRBV5-6	NA	TRBJ1-1	TGTGCCAGCAGCTTAGGAGGAATGAACACTGAAGCTTTCTTT	CASSLGGMNTEAFF
NA	TRBV19	NA	TRBJ2-7	TGTGCCAGTAGTATAGGGACAGACTACGAGCAGTACTTC	CASSIGTDYEQYF
NA	TRBV29-1	NA	TRBJ2-7	TGCAGCGTTGAAAGCTCAGGAGGCTACGAGCAGTACTTC	CSVESSGGYEQYF
NA	TRBV11-2	NA	TRBJ2-1	TGTGCCAGCAGCGGCCTCGGGAGCTCCTACAATGAGCAGTTCTTC	CASSGLGSSYNEQFF
NA	TRBV13	TRBD2	TRBJ2-7	TGTGCCAGCAGCAACGAGGGAGGGCCTTACCACGAGCAGTACTTC	CASSNEGGPYHEQYF
few	TRBV4-3	NA	TRBJ2-1	TGCGCCAGCAGCCAAGATAATATCCGGCAGGGGAACTACAATGAGCAGTTCTTC	CASSQDNIRQGNYNEQFF
NA	TRBV6-1	NA	TRBJ1-2	TGTGCCAGCAACGGCGCAGGGCCTGGCTACACCTTC	CASNGAGPGYTF
NA	TRBV12-3/TRBV12-4	NA	TRBJ2-1	TGTGCCAGCAGTTTGGAAGGGTCAAGTGAGCAGTTCTTC	CASSLEGSSEQFF
few	TRBV15	NA	TRBJ2-3	TGTGCCACCAGCAATGGAGGGGTAGATACGCAGTATTTT	CATSNGGVDTQYF
few	TRBV4-3	NA	TRBJ2-7	TGCGCCAGCAGCCAGATTTTTGGGGGCCTCTACGAGCAGTACTTC	CASSQIFGGLYEQYF
NA	TRBV2	NA	TRBJ2-7	TGTGCCAGCAAGACAGCCGAGCAATACTTC	CASKTAEQYF